A single sample gave rise to the 15 T cell receptor beta chains below, sequenced in a study of blood T cell repertoires in COVID-19. Assay: immunoSEQ multiplex PCR; the TCRdb copy retains only in-frame clones and omits some. This sample has approximately 250,000 clones, with more than 85% found just once. Sequenced sample: peripheral blood. The origin of the receptors is a man between 18 and 29 years old with active or convalescent COVID-19.

The chain links TRBV30 to TRBJ1-1; D is unclear. The CDR3 sequence is 11 residues long. Germline V CDR1 and CDR2: GTSNPN, SVGIG (reference sequence). Trimming removed 5 bases at V and 7 bases at J, with 11 bases between. The CDR3 protein is CAWGDGLEAFF. The CDR3 nucleotides are TGTGCCTGGGGAGACGGTCTTGAAGCTTTCTTT.

The rearrangement joins TRBV27 to TRBJ2-2; no reliable D call. The CDR3 is 14 amino acids. The germline V and J ends were trimmed by 3 bases and 0 bases, with 5 bases remaining between them. Germline loops: CDR1 MNHEY, CDR2 SMNVEV (reference sequence). This CDR3 is CASSFTANTGELFF. CDR3 bases: TGTGCCAGCAGTTTTACAGCGAACACCGGGGAGCTGTTTTTT.

The chain links TRBV27 to TRBJ1-2; D not resolved. The V gene lost 7 bases and the J gene lost 2 bases, with 17 bases spanning the gap. CDR1 and CDR2 from the germline V gene are MNHEY and SMNVEV (reference sequence). This CDR3 is 15 amino acids long. The CDR3 bases are TGTGCCAGCACCGATTTCGGGTCCTCCAACTATGGCTACACCTTC. It yields the protein CASTDFGSSNYGYTF.

The chain couples TRBV5-1 to TRBJ1-1; D call uncertain. The germline V gene encodes CDR1 SGHRS and CDR2 YFSETQ. This CDR3 has 14 residues. Trimming pared 4 bases from V and 3 bases from J, leaving 13 bases between. CDR3 in DNA: TGCGCCAGCAGCCCCGACAATCGCGACACTGAAGCTTTCTTT. It is translated as CASSPDNRDTEAFF.

This clone came up once. The gene calls are TRBV11-3 and TRBJ2-2, with 7 nucleotides matching TRBD1. The germline V gene has CDR1 SGHNT and CDR2 YENEEA. J gave up 5 bases and V 2 bases, and 2 bases lay outside the gene matches. CDR3 length equals 14 residues. CDR3 sequence: CASSLPGGTGELFF. The CDR3 DNA follows: TGTGCCAGCAGCTTACCAGGGGGTACCGGGGAGCTGTTTTTT.

This clone was seen a few times. The V gene is TRBV7-6, the J gene TRBJ2-2; 10 positions agree with TRBD1. The CDR3 is 16 amino acids. V lost 4 bases, J lost 5 bases, and 7 bases stayed unmatched. The germline V gene encodes CDR1 SGHVS and CDR2 FNYEAQ. The CDR3 loop reads CASSSRTGGDTGELFF. CDR3 nucleotides: TGTGCCAGCAGCTCCCGGACAGGGGGGGATACCGGGGAGCTGTTTTTT.

In this sample, this clone turned up once. The chain has TRBV18 and TRBJ2-5; 10 bases line up with TRBD2. Germline V gene data show CDR1 as KGHSH and CDR2 as LQKENI. Unmatched junction bases numbered 15, after V lost 3 bases and J lost 5 bases. This CDR3 is 18 amino acids long. The CDR3 DNA sequence: TGTGCCAGCTCACCGATCCTCCCTAGCGGGGGTCAGGCGGAGACCCAGTACTTC. Translating gives CASSPILPSGGQAETQYF.

As regards this clone: The same CDR3 also results from other DNA sequences found in this sample. V usage is TRBV5-1 and J usage is TRBJ2-6; no reliable D call. V was shortened by 0 bases and J by 0 bases, with 4 bases between the two germline ends. CDR1 and CDR2 from the germline V gene are SGHRS and YFSETQ. The CDR3 loop spans 15 amino acids. CDR3 loop: CASSLGSSGANVLTF. The DNA for the CDR3 is TGCGCCAGCAGCTTGGGGAGCTCTGGGGCCAACGTCCTGACTTTC. The variable domain in full, completed from reference TRBV5-1 and TRBJ2-6, reads KAGVTQTPRYLIKTRGQQVTLSCSPISGHRSVSWYQQTPGQGLQFLFEYFSETQRNKGNFPGRFSGRQFSNSRSEMNVSTLELGDSALYLCASSLGSSGANVLTFGAGSRLTVL.

The chain couples TRBV12-3 or TRBV12-4 to TRBJ1-2, with 10 bases that match TRBD1. J was trimmed by 13 bases and V by 3 bases; bases with no gene match: 5. This CDR3 contains 12 residues. CDR3 bases: TGTGCCAGCAGTTTGGGACAGGGGATCAGCACCTTC. Translated: CASSLGQGISTF.

The chain couples TRBV7-9 to TRBJ2-5; D is undetermined. Germline-derived CDR1 and CDR2 are SEHNR and FQNEAQ (reference sequence). The CDR3 extends over 15 amino acids. Trimming stripped 1 base from V and 4 bases from J, with 13 bases between. CDR3 DNA: TGTGCCAGCAGCTTAGGAAATTCGGTCGGAGAGACCCAGTACTTC. This translates into CASSLGNSVGETQYF.

The chain uses TRBV7-2 and TRBJ2-7; 7 nucleotides agree with TRBD1. After removal of 5 bases from V and 4 bases from J, the junction contained 8 bases not matched to a gene. Looked up from germline, CDR1 is SGHTA and CDR2 is FQGNSA. The CDR3 has 14 residues. The CDR3 reads CASSQRDSRYEQYF. CDR3 bases: TGTGCCAGCAGCCAAAGGGACAGCCGTTACGAGCAGTACTTC.

The chain employs TRBV13 and TRBJ2-3; 9 bases line up with TRBD1. The CDR3 has 14 amino acids. Germline V lookup: CDR1 PRHDT, CDR2 FYEKMQ (reference sequence). V lost 9 bases, J lost 4 bases, and 8 bases stayed unmatched. In DNA form, the CDR3 reads TGTGCCAGTACCGGGACAGGGAGTTCAGATACGCAGTATTTT. Its protein is CASTGTGSSDTQYF.

This rearrangement joins TRBV6-4 to TRBJ2-7; 8 positions agree with TRBD2. After removal of 3 bases from V and 3 bases from J, the junction contained 1 base not matched to a gene. Germline loops: CDR1 MRHNA, CDR2 SNTAGT. The CDR3 extends over 13 amino acids. CDR3 in DNA: TGTGCCAGCAGTGAACGGGGGGGCTACGAGCAGTACTTC. It yields the protein CASSERGGYEQYF.

CDR3 coding DNA: TGTGCCAGCAGGGGACAGGGAGGGCATCAGCCCCAGCATTTT. This sequence encodes CASRGQGGHQPQHF. The chain carries TRBV7-9 and TRBJ1-5, with TRBD1 matching over 9 bases. Germline CDR1 reads SEHNR; CDR2 reads FQNEAQ (reference sequence). The CDR3 has 14 residues. With V trimmed by 6 bases and J by 5 bases, 5 bases remained unmatched.

This clone was picked up many times. The genes are TRBV11-2 and TRBJ2-5; 7 nucleotides align to TRBD2. CDR1 and CDR2 (germline): SGHAT, FQNNGV. The CDR3 has 16 residues. V was pared by 5 bases and J by 4 bases, with 13 bases of the junction left unmatched. For the CDR3, the DNA is TGTGCCAGCAGCCTCACGGGGGGTATGATAGGAGAGACCCAGTACTTC. Amino acid sequence: CASSLTGGMIGETQYF.